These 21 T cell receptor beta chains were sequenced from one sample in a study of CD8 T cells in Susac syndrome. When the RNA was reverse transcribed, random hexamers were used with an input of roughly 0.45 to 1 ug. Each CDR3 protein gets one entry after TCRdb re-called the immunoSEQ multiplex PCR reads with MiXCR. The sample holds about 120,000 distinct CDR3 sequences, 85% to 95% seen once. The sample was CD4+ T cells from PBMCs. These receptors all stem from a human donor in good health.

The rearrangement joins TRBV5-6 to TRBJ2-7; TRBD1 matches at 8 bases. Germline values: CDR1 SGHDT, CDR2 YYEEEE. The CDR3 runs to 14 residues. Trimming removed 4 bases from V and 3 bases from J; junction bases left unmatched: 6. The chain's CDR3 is CASSTPGQDYEQYF. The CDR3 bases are TGTGCCAGCAGCACTCCGGGACAGGACTACGAGCAGTACTTC.

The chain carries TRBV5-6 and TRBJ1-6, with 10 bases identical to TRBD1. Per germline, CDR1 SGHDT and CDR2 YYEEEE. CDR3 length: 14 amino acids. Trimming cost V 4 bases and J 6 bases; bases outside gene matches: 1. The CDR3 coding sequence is TGTGCCAGCAGCAGGGACAGGGGTAATTCACCCCTCCACTTT. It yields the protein CASSRDRGNSPLHF.

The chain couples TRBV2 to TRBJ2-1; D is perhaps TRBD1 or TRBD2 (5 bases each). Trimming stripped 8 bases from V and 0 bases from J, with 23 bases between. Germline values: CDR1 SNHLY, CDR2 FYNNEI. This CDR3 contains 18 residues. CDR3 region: CASLGSGGDRFSYNEQFF. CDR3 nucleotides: TGTGCCAGCCTAGGTTCTGGGGGTGACCGGTTCTCCTACAATGAGCAGTTCTTC.

In DNA form, the CDR3 reads TGCAGCGTTGAAGAATTAGGCCGAGGAAACACCATATATTTT. Amino acids: CSVEELGRGNTIYF. This chain connects TRBV29-1 to TRBJ1-3, with D uncertain. The CDR3 extends over 14 amino acids. Germline lookup yields CDR1 SQVTM and CDR2 ANQGSEA. V was clipped by 0 bases and J by 4 bases, with 10 bases between them. Full variable domain (remainder filled in from reference TRBV29-1 and TRBJ1-3): SAVISQKPSRDICQRGTSLTIQCQVDSQVTMMFWYRQQPGQSLTLIATANQGSEATYESGFVIDKFPISRPNLTFSTLTVSNMSPEDSSIYLCSVEELGRGNTIYFGEGSWLTVV.

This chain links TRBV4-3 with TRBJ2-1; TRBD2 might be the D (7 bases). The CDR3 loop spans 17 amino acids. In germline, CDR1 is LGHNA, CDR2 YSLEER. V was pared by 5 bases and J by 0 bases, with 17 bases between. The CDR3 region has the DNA TGCGCCAGCAGCTCTGGGGGAGGGGGGAGCTCCTACAATGAGCAGTTCTTC. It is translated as CASSSGGGGSSYNEQFF.

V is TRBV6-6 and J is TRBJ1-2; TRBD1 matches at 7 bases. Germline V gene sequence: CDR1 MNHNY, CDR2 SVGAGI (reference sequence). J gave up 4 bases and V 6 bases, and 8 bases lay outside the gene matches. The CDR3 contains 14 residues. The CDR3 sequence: CASRRPGQLYGYTF. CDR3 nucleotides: TGTGCCAGCAGGAGGCCGGGACAGCTCTATGGCTACACCTTC.

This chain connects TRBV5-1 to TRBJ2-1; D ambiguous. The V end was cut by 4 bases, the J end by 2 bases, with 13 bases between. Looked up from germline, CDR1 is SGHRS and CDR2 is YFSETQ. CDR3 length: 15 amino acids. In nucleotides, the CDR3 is TGCGCCAGCAGCCTCGACCGGGCGGCCTACAATGAGCAGTTCTTC. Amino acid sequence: CASSLDRAAYNEQFF.

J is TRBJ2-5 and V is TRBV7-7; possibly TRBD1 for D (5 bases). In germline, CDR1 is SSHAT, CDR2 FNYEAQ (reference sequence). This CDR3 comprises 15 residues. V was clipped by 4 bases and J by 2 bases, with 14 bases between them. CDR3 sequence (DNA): TGTGCCAGCAGCTCGCTCATAGCAGGGCAAGAGACCCAGTACTTC. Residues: CASSSLIAGQETQYF. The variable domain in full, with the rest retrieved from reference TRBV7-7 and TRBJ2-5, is GAGVSQSPRYKVTKRGQDVTLRCDPISSHATLYWYQQALGQGPEFLTYFNYEAQPDKSGLPSDRFSAERPEGSISTLTIQRTEQRDSAMYRCASSSLIAGQETQYFGPGTRLLVL.

This chain's CDR3 is CASSLAERQGGYEQYF. The CDR3 nucleotides are TGTGCCAGCAGCTTAGCGGAGCGGCAGGGAGGCTACGAGCAGTACTTC. The rearrangement joins TRBV7-2 to TRBJ2-7; perhaps TRBD2 as D (6 bases). Germline lookup yields CDR1 SGHTA and CDR2 FQGNSA. The ends were cut back, 0 bases at V and 3 bases at J, with 15 bases in the middle. The CDR3 contains 16 residues. Supplemented by reference TRBV7-2 and TRBJ2-7, the full variable domain reads GAGVSQSPSNKVTEKGKDVELRCDPISGHTALYWYRQSLGQGLEFLIYFQGNSAPDKSGLPSDRFSAERTGGSVSTLTIQRTQQEDSAVYLCASSLAERQGGYEQYFGPGTRLTVT.

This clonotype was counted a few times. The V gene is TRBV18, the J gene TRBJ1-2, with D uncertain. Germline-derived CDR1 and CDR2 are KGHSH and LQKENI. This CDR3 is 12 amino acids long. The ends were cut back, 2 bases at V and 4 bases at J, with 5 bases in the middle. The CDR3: CASSPGLYGYTF. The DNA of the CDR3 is TGTGCCAGCTCACCAGGGCTCTATGGCTACACCTTC.

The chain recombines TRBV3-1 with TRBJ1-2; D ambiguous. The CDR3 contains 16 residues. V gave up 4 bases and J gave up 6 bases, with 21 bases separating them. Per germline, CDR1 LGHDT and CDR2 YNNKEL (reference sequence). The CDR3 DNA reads TGTGCCAGCAGCCCCCCCTTATTTTCGGGCTCCGATGGCTACACCTTC. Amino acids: CASSPPLFSGSDGYTF. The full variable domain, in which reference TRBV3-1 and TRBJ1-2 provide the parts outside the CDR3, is DTAVSQTPKYLVTQMGNDKSIKCEQNLGHDTMYWYKQDSKKFLKIMFSYNNKELIINETVPNRFSPKSPDKAHLNLHINSLELGDSAVYFCASSPPLFSGSDGYTFGSGTRLTVV.

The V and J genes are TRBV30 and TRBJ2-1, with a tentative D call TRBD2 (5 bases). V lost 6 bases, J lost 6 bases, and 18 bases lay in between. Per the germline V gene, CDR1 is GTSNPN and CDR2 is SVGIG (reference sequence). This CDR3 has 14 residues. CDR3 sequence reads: CACPSSGRLNEQFF. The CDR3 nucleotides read TGTGCCTGTCCTAGCTCCGGACGACTCAATGAGCAGTTCTTC.

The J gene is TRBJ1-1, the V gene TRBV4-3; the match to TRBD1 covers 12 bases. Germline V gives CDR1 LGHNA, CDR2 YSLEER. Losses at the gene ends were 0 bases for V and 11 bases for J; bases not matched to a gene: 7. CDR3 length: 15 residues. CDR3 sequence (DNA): TGCGCCAGCAGCCAAGAGAGGGACAGGGGGCCCGGGGCTTTCTTT. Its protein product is CASSQERDRGPGAFF.

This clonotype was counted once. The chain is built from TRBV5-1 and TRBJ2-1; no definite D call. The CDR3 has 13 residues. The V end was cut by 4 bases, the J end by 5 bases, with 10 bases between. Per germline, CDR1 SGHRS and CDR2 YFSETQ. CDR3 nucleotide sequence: TGCGCCAGCAGCCTTGTTGAGAACAATGAGCAGTTCTTC. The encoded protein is CASSLVENNEQFF.

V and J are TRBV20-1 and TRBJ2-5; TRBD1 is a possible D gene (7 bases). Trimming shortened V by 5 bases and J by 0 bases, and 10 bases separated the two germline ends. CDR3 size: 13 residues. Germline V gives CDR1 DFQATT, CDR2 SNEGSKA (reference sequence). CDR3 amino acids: CSAQGGYQETQYF. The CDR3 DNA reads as TGCAGTGCTCAGGGGGGCTACCAAGAGACCCAGTACTTC.

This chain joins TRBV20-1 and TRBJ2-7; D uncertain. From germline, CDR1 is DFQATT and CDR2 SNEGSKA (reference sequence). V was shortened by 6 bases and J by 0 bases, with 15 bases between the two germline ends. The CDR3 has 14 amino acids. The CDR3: CSAAVAINSYEQYF. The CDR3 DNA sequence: TGCAGTGCCGCCGTGGCTATCAACTCCTACGAGCAGTACTTC.

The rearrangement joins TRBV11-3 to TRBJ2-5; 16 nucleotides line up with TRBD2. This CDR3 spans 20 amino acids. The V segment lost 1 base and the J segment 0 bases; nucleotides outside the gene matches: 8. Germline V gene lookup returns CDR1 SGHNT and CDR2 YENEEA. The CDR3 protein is CASSLGPGLAGGPYQETQYF. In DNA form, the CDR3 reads TGTGCCAGCAGCTTAGGGCCGGGACTAGCGGGAGGGCCGTACCAAGAGACCCAGTACTTC.

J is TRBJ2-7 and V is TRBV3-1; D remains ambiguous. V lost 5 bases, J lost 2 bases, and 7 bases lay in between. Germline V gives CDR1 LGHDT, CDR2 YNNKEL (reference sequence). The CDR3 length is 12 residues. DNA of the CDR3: TGTGCCAGCAGCATACAGACCTACGAGCAGTACTTC. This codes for CASSIQTYEQYF.

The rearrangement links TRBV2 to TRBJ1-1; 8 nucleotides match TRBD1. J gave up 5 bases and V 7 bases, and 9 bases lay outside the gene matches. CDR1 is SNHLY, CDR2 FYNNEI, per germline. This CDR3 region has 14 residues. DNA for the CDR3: TGTGCCAGCAATTCTGACAGGGGAGCAACTGAAGCTTTCTTT. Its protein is CASNSDRGATEAFF.

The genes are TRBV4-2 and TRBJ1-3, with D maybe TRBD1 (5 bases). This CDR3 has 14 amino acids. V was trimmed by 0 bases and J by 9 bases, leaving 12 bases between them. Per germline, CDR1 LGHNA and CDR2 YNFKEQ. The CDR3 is CASSQDDREGTIYF. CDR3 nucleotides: TGTGCCAGCAGCCAAGATGACAGAGAGGGCACCATATATTTT.

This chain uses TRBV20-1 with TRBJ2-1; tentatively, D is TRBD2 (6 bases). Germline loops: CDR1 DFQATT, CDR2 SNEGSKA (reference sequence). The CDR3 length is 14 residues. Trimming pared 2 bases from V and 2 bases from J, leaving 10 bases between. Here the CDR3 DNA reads TGCAGTGCTAGACTAGCGCTGCCCTACAATGAGCAGTTCTTC. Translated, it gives CSARLALPYNEQFF.